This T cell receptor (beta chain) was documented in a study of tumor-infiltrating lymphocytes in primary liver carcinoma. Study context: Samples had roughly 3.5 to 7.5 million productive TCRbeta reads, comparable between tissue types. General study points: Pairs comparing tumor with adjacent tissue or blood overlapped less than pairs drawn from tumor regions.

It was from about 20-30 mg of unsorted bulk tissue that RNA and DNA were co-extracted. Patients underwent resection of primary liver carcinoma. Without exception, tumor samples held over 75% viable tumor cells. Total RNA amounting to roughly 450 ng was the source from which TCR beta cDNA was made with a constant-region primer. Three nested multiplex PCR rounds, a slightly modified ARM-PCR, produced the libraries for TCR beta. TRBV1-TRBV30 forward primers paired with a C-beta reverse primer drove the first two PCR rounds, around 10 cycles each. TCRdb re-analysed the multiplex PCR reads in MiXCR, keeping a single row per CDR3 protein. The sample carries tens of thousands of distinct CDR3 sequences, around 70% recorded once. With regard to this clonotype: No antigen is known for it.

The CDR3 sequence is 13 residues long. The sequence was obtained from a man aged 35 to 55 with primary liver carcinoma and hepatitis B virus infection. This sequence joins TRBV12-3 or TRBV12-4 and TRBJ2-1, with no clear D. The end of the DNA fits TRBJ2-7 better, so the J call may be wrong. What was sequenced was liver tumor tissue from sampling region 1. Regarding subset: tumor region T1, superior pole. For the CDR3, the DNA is TGTGCCAGCAGCCCGCATGGGTACAATGAGCAGTACTTC. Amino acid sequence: CASSPHGYNEQYF.